Below, 18 T cell receptor beta chains from the same sample are listed, as sequenced in a study of T cell clonality in common variable immunodeficiency. Findings of the study overall: Reportedly, TCR beta sequences from common variable immunodeficiency showed fewer deletions and N-nucleotide insertions.

These receptors have no known antigen. Here immunoSEQ multiplex PCR was the method, and the copy in TCRdb shows in-frame clones only, minus some. This record lists fewer than 40,000 clones, none seen once only, and the top ten clones contain 6.5% to 7.5%. Specimen: peripheral blood mononuclear cells. These receptors were obtained from a human donor with common variable immunodeficiency.

There are many counts of this clone. Read coverage stops 3 residues before the CDR3 terminus; the germline J gene supplies the remainder. J is TRBJ2-2 and V is TRBV23-1; TRBD2 matches at 7 bases. TRBV23-1 counts as an open reading frame of uncertain function. V was clipped by 2 bases and J by 5 bases; unmatched bases: 8. This CDR3 has 16 amino acids. The part of the CDR3 DNA that was read is TGCGCCAGCAGTCAAGTCGCGGGAGCGAGTACCGGGGAG. Translation: CASSQVAGASTGE. The entire CDR3 is CASSQVAGASTGELFF.

The sequenced CDR3 bases are TGTGCCAGCAGCTTAATATCTGATGAG. It codes for CASSLISDE. The entire CDR3 protein reads CASSLISDEQFF. J is TRBJ2-1 and V is TRBV13, with no clear D. With the read ending 3 residues before the CDR3 end, the germline J gene is used to fill in that end. V was shortened by 2 bases and J by 8 bases, with 7 bases between the two germline ends. This CDR3 contains 12 residues. The V gene's germline CDR1 is PRHDT and CDR2 FYEKMQ (reference sequence).

This clone has a handful of counts. The observed sequence ends 3 residues before the CDR3 terminus, with the missing tail filled in from the germline J gene. V is TRBV18 and J is TRBJ2-2; 10 bases line up with TRBD2. Germline V gene sequence: CDR1 KGHSH, CDR2 LQKENI. This CDR3 region has 18 residues. The junction had 8 bases not matched to a gene; V was cut back by 1 base and J by 3 bases. The CDR3 here is CASSPRLAGVLDTGELFF. Incomplete CDR3 DNA: TGTGCCAGCTCACCACGGCTAGCGGGAGTGTTGGACACCGGGGAG.

In this sample, this clone turned up many times. CDR3 DNA, as far as it was read: TGTGCCAGTAGTACTTTACAGGGGGTGGACACTGAA. Amino acid sequence: CASSTLQGVDTE. The entire CDR3 protein is CASSTLQGVDTEAFF. This chain uses TRBV19 with TRBJ1-1, with 8 bases aligning to TRBD1. The read terminates 3 residues before the CDR3 end, so the remaining end is supplied by the germline J gene. V lost 4 bases to trimming and J lost 3 bases; unmatched junction nucleotides: 7. Germline V CDR1 and CDR2: LNHDA, SQIVND (reference sequence). This CDR3 spans 15 amino acids.

This clone has ten or more counts. The read halts 3 residues ahead of the CDR3 end, with the missing end drawn from the germline J gene. V usage is TRBV30 and J usage is TRBJ2-3; perhaps TRBD2 as D (6 bases). The length of the CDR3 is 15 residues. Germline V gives CDR1 GTSNPN, CDR2 SVGIG (reference sequence). V dropped 5 bases and J dropped 2 bases, with 17 bases sitting between them. Partial CDR3 DNA: TGTGCCTGGGGCCAGGACTATCACATCACAGATACG. It codes for CAWGQDYHITDT. The full CDR3 sequence reads CAWGQDYHITDTQYF.

This clone showed up many times. The read halts 3 residues ahead of the CDR3 end, with the missing end drawn from the germline J gene. The chain employs TRBV10-3 and TRBJ1-6, with a possible D match to TRBD1 (6 bases). Germline CDR1 reads ENHRY; CDR2 reads SYGVKD. V was shortened by 3 bases and J by 6 bases, with 15 bases between the two germline ends. CDR3 size: 16 residues. Partial CDR3 DNA: TGTGCCATCAGTGATGAGGACAGACAGTTTAATTCACCC. Translation: CAISDEDRQFNSP. The full CDR3 protein reads CAISDEDRQFNSPLHF.

This clone came up many times. The CDR3 goes on 3 residues after the read ends, and that part is filled in from the germline J gene. V usage is TRBV24-1 and J usage is TRBJ2-5, with D tentatively TRBD2 (6 bases). Germline-derived CDR1 and CDR2 are KGHDR and SFDVKD. The CDR3 has 13 amino acids. The V end lost 6 bases, the J end lost 3 bases, and 10 bases lay between the germline ends. The DNA read from the CDR3 is TGTGCCACCAGTCCGGGACTTAAAGAGACC. Residues: CATSPGLKET. The CDR3 reads in full as CATSPGLKETQYF.

About this clone itself: The read ends 3 residues shy of where the CDR3 ends; the end is completed using the germline J gene. The chain combines TRBV7-9 with TRBJ2-7, with D possibly TRBD1 on 5 matching bases. The CDR3 spans 12 residues. Trimming shortened V by 5 bases and J by 6 bases, and 11 bases separated the two germline ends. The germline CDR1 and CDR2 sequences are SEHNR and FQNEAQ (reference sequence). This CDR3 is CASSPEGAEQYF. The sequenced part of the CDR3 DNA is TGTGCCAGCAGCCCGGAAGGGGCCGAG.

About this clone: The CDR3 goes on 3 residues after the read ends, and that part is filled in from the germline J gene. The chain links TRBV30 to TRBJ2-1, with 7 bases identical to TRBD2. CDR1 and CDR2 (germline): GTSNPN, SVGIG (reference sequence). The CDR3 is 14 residues long. V was clipped by 2 bases and J by 9 bases; unmatched bases: 10. The DNA read from the CDR3 is TGTGCCTGGAGTTTTGCGGGAGTTTGGAGTGAG. This translates into CAWSFAGVWSE. The full CDR3 is CAWSFAGVWSEQFF. Full variable domain (remainder filled in from reference TRBV30 and TRBJ2-1): SQTIHQWPATLVQPVGSPLSLECTVEGTSNPNLYWYRQAAGRGLQLLFYSVGIGQISSEVPQNLSASRPQDRQFILSSKKLLLSDSGFYLCAWSFAGVWSEQFFGPGTRLTVL.

This clone appeared many times. Coverage ceases 3 residues before the CDR3 finishes, and the germline J gene fills in the end. The chain is built from TRBV27 and TRBJ2-1; 8 bases match TRBD1. CDR1 and CDR2 from the germline V gene are MNHEY and SMNVEV (reference sequence). Trimming at V came to 0 bases and at J to 9 bases, leaving 4 bases not matched to a gene. CDR3 length equals 14 residues. This CDR3 is CASSLSTGVSEQFF. The sequenced CDR3 bases are TGTGCCAGCAGTTTATCGACAGGGGTGAGTGAG.

CDR3 DNA, as far as it was read: TGTGCCAGTAGTATATCGGGCGGGAGGGTCTCAAATGAG. It translates to CASSISGGRVSNE. The CDR3, in full, reads CASSISGGRVSNEQFF. The V and J genes are TRBV19 and TRBJ2-1; TRBD2 agrees at 9 bases. With the read ending 3 residues before the CDR3 end, the germline J gene is used to fill in that end. Per the germline V gene, CDR1 is LNHDA and CDR2 is SQIVND (reference sequence). This CDR3 has 16 residues. Unmatched junction bases numbered 9, after V lost 2 bases and J lost 7 bases. Looking up the rest from reference TRBV19 and TRBJ2-1 gives the full variable domain: DGGITQSPKYLFRKEGQNVTLSCEQNLNHDAMYWYRQDPGQGLRLIYYSQIVNDFQKGDIAEGYSVSREKKESFPLTVTSAQKNPTAFYLCASSISGGRVSNEQFFGPGTRLTVL.

Concerning this clone itself: The read gets to within 3 residues of the CDR3 end, and the germline J gene fills in the rest. The rearrangement uses TRBV18 and TRBJ2-5; D gene uncertain. The germline gives CDR1 KGHSH, CDR2 LQKENI. The V end was cut by 6 bases, the J end by 6 bases, with 14 bases between. CDR3 length equals 13 residues. The CDR3: CASSPNYNKTQYF. CDR3 bases read: TGTGCCAGCTCTCCGAACTATAATAAGACC.

Comment on this clone: The read comes to an end 3 residues before the CDR3 does, leaving the germline J gene to fill in the end. V is TRBV20-1 and J is TRBJ2-7; 9 bases are a match to TRBD1. J was trimmed by 5 bases and V by 1 base; bases with no gene match: 12. The germline CDR1 and CDR2 sequences are DFQATT and SNEGSKA (reference sequence). The CDR3 consists of 16 residues. The sequenced part of the CDR3 DNA is TGCAGTGCTAGAGTTATACAGGGGGCCGCGGTCCACGAG. This sequence encodes CSARVIQGAAVHE. The whole CDR3 protein is CSARVIQGAAVHEQYF.

This clone was counted ten times or more. Coverage ceases 3 residues before the CDR3 finishes, and the germline J gene fills in the end. V is TRBV5-4 and J is TRBJ1-1; maybe TRBD1 (5 bases). Germline V gene lookup returns CDR1 SGHNT and CDR2 YYREEE (reference sequence). The CDR3 extends over 15 amino acids. Incomplete CDR3 DNA: TGTGCCAGCAGCCCGGTGTTGGAGGGGATAGGGGAA. Its translation is CASSPVLEGIGE. The whole CDR3 sequence is CASSPVLEGIGEAFF.

This clone was counted between two and nine times. With the read ending 3 residues before the CDR3 end, the germline J gene is used to fill in that end. This chain uses TRBV19 with TRBJ2-7; 10 positions agree with TRBD2. The CDR3 spans 16 residues. The J segment lost 3 bases and the V segment lost 3 bases, leaving 8 bases of the junction unmatched. Germline V gene data show CDR1 as LNHDA and CDR2 as SQIVND (reference sequence). The CDR3 protein is CASSILTSGQSYEQYF. CDR3 bases read: TGTGCCAGTAGTATTCTGACTAGCGGGCAGAGCTACGAG.

This clone was seen a few times. The DNA ends 3 residues before the CDR3 does, and the rest of the CDR3 is filled in from the germline J gene. This sequence joins TRBV19 and TRBJ2-2; TRBD2 matches at 10 bases. Germline trimming cut 6 bases from V and 4 bases from J; bases unmatched to any gene: 8. The CDR3 has 16 residues. Looked up from germline, CDR1 is LNHDA and CDR2 is SQIVND (reference sequence). The CDR3 protein is CASSNLAGVRTGELFF. The sequenced part of the CDR3 DNA is TGTGCCAGTAGCAACCTAGCGGGAGTACGCACCGGGGAG.

This clone was counted at least ten times. Read coverage stops 3 residues before the CDR3 terminus; the germline J gene supplies the remainder. This rearrangement joins TRBV25-1 to TRBJ1-1; 10 bases are a match to TRBD1. Germline V gene lookup returns CDR1 MGHDK and CDR2 SYGVNS. V trimming: 5 bases; J trimming: 1 base; junction bases outside the gene matches: 7. The CDR3 totals 16 residues. Incomplete CDR3 DNA: TGTGCCAGCAGTTCCCTGGGACAGGGGTCGAACACTGAA. It translates to CASSSLGQGSNTE. The whole CDR3 sequence reads CASSSLGQGSNTEAFF. Supplemented by reference TRBV25-1 and TRBJ1-1, the full variable domain reads EADIYQTPRYLVIGTGKKITLECSQTMGHDKMYWYQQDPGMELHLIHYSYGVNSTEKGDLSSESTVSRIRTEHFPLTLESARPSHTSQYLCASSSLGQGSNTEAFFGQGTRLTVV.

The table lists this clone with a few counts. The read terminates 3 residues before the CDR3 end, so the remaining end is supplied by the germline J gene. The chain is built from TRBV6-2 or TRBV6-3 and TRBJ2-3, with 7 bases identical to TRBD2. Trimming at V came to 11 bases and at J to 4 bases, leaving 12 bases not matched to a gene. The CDR3 totals 14 residues. Germline lookup yields CDR1 MNHEY and CDR2 SVGEGT. The CDR3 loop is CAGSRGEVADTQYF. Partial CDR3 DNA: TGTGCCGGATCCCGGGGGGAGGTGGCAGATACG.